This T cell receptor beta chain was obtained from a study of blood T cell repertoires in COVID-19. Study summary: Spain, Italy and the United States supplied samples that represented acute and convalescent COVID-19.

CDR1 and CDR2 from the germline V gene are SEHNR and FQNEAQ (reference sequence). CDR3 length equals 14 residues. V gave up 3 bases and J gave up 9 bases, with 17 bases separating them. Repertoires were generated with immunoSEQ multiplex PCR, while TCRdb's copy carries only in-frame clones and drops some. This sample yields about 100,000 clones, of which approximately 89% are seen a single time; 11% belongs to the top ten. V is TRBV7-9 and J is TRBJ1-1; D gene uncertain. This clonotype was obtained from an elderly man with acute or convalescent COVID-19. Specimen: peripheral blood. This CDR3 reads CASSFSSPSEQAFF. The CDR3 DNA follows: TGTGCCAGCAGCTTCAGTAGTCCATCGGAGCAAGCTTTCTTT.